This T cell receptor (beta chain) was found in a study of T cell clones after liver transplantation. Thawed unstimulated PBMCs were FACS-sorted by CD3, CD4 and CD8 into two populations. TCRdb's table, derived via immunoSEQ multiplex PCR, lists solely in-frame clones and lacks some. The profile covers 70,000 or so clones, with about 92% appearing a single time and 0.85% to 1% taken by the ten largest. As for this clone: Its cognate antigen is unknown.

This CDR3 region has 14 residues. V gave up 4 bases and J gave up 8 bases; unmatched junction bases: 3. Germline V lookup: CDR1 SGDLS, CDR2 YYNGEE. Study results and caveats: In 5 of 8 subjects, circulating graft-donor-reactive CD4 TCRbeta sequences fell significantly after transplant.

This specimen consisted of CD4+ T cells from blood, obtained approximately 27 months after liver transplant. The origin of this receptor is a human patient who received a liver transplant. Certain T cells may be donor cells from the graft. V is TRBV9 and J is TRBJ2-3; 14 bases line up with TRBD2. CDR3 DNA sequence: TGTGCCAGCAGCCGGGGACTAGCGGGAGTTACGCAGTATTTT. This gives the protein CASSRGLAGVTQYF.